The 26 T cell receptor beta chains presented below share a single source sample, sequenced in a study of T cells in Graves' hyperthyroidism and ophthalmopathy. TCR beta CDR3 sequences were amplified from RNA transcripts. The study used the HTBI primer set for a first-round RT-PCR of the TCR CDR3. TCRdb independently ran MiXCR on the multiplex PCR reads; one entry per CDR3 protein. The repertoire holds 550,000 to 600,000 distinct CDR3 sequences, with roughly 46% as singletons. The specimen sequenced was peripheral blood or thyroid tissue (not recorded which). These receptors were collected from an adult woman with Graves' disease, either hyperthyroidism or ophthalmopathy (not recorded which).

This clonotype was recorded only once. The rearrangement joins TRBV24-1 to TRBJ2-1; 7 bases align to TRBD2. Germline V CDR1 and CDR2: KGHDR, SFDVKD. Trimming removed 3 bases from V and 16 bases from J; junction bases left unmatched: 14. The length of the CDR3 is 14 residues. CDR3: CATSDKRPGGSCFF. The CDR3 bases are TGTGCCACCAGTGATAAGCGCCCTGGCGGGAGTTGTTTCTTC.

This clonotype was recorded many times. The rearrangement uses TRBV20-1 and TRBJ1-1; the D is unclear. Germline V gene data show CDR1 as DFQATT and CDR2 as SNEGSKA (reference sequence). Trimming left V 4 bases short and J 7 bases short, with 10 bases between. The CDR3 runs 11 residues. The CDR3 loop reads CSATYRFEAFF. CDR3 bases: TGCAGTGCTACCTACCGATTTGAAGCTTTCTTT.

The rearrangement uses TRBV5-1 and TRBJ1-5; 8 nucleotides match TRBD1. The V segment lost 7 bases and the J segment 5 bases; nucleotides outside the gene matches: 5. The CDR3 sequence is 13 residues long. Germline-derived CDR1 and CDR2 are SGHRS and YFSETQ. The CDR3 loop reads CASPPGGYQPQHF. DNA for the CDR3: TGCGCCAGCCCGCCAGGGGGCTATCAGCCCCAGCATTTT.

This clonotype was detected ten times or more. The J gene is TRBJ2-5, the V gene TRBV5-1, with 7 bases that match TRBD1. The V gene end was trimmed by 3 bases and the J gene end by 5 bases; junction bases not matched to a gene: 10. The CDR3 extends over 15 amino acids. The germline gives CDR1 SGHRS, CDR2 YFSETQ. The CDR3 sequence: CASSWGQTYRETQYF. CDR3 nucleotides: TGCGCCAGCAGCTGGGGACAGACTTATAGGGAGACCCAGTACTTC.

The chain combines TRBV2 with TRBJ2-5; possible D gene TRBD1, 6 bases. Trimming left V 10 bases short and J 0 bases short, with 18 bases between. The CDR3 has 15 amino acids. From germline, CDR1 is SNHLY and CDR2 FYNNEI. CDR3 in amino acids: CAIRKDRTNQETQYF. The CDR3 DNA sequence: TGTGCCATCAGAAAGGACAGAACAAACCAAGAGACCCAGTACTTC.

In its sample, this clonotype was seen a few times. The rearrangement uses TRBV20-1 and TRBJ1-5; 10 bases fit TRBD1. In germline, CDR1 is DFQATT, CDR2 SNEGSKA (reference sequence). V lost 3 bases to trimming and J lost 3 bases; unmatched junction nucleotides: 14. This CDR3 region has 18 residues. The CDR3 sequence: CSARGPGQGIRVNQPQHF. Written as DNA, the CDR3 is TGCAGTGCTAGGGGGCCGGGACAGGGGATTCGAGTCAATCAGCCCCAGCATTTT.

This clonotype was recorded many times. This sequence joins TRBV12-3 or TRBV12-4 and TRBJ2-5, with 7 bases that match TRBD2. This CDR3 comprises 14 residues. V shed 6 bases and J 10 bases; nucleotides not matched to a gene: 14. The CDR3 loop is CASSPGLSQLGQYF. As DNA, the CDR3 is TGTGCCAGCAGCCCGGGACTATCCCAGTTGGGCCAGTACTTC.

The chain carries TRBV7-6 and TRBJ1-3; D remains ambiguous. Germline lookup yields CDR1 SGHVS and CDR2 FNYEAQ. There are 14 residues in the CDR3. V shed 4 bases and J shed 11 bases, with 18 bases lying between them. CDR3 in amino acids: CASSSRDGRYPIYF. The CDR3 DNA reads TGTGCCAGCAGCTCCCGAGACGGGAGGTACCCCATATATTTT.

This clonotype appeared many times. In DNA form, the CDR3 reads TGCAGTGCTGATGACAGGTCATCAGGAAACACCATATATTTT. Amino acids: CSADDRSSGNTIYF. V gene TRBV20-1 combines with J gene TRBJ1-3; maybe TRBD1 (6 bases). Trimming took 5 bases from V and 4 from J, leaving 15 bases between them. The CDR3 contains 14 residues. Germline loops: CDR1 DFQATT, CDR2 SNEGSKA (reference sequence).

The J gene is TRBJ1-6, the V gene TRBV9; D is possibly TRBD1 (6 bases). Germline V gives CDR1 SGDLS, CDR2 YYNGEE. V dropped 7 bases and J dropped 7 bases, with 12 bases sitting between them. The CDR3 has 13 residues. The CDR3 loop is CASGWTDNSPLHF. CDR3 DNA sequence: TGTGCCAGCGGGTGGACAGACAATTCACCCCTCCACTTT.

The chain uses TRBV2 and TRBJ2-5; TRBD1 is a possible D gene (5 bases). The CDR3 spans 12 residues. Deletions cut 10 bases from V and 2 bases from J, with 11 bases between. CDR1 and CDR2 (germline): SNHLY, FYNNEI. The CDR3 is CATGAQQETQYF. CDR3 DNA: TGTGCCACTGGGGCACAGCAAGAGACCCAGTACTTC.

For the CDR3, the DNA is TGTGCCAGCATCGAAGGACCCTCGGAGACCCAGTACTTC. Its protein is CASIEGPSETQYF. This chain links TRBV9 with TRBJ2-5, with D uncertain. Per germline, CDR1 SGDLS and CDR2 YYNGEE. The CDR3 has 13 amino acids. V lost 6 bases, J lost 5 bases, and 14 bases lay in between.

The rearrangement uses TRBV2 and TRBJ1-6; weak D call: TRBD1 (6 bases). This CDR3 is built from 14 residues. Per the germline V gene, CDR1 is SNHLY and CDR2 is FYNNEI. Trimming left V 6 bases short and J 11 bases short, with 17 bases between. The CDR3 here is CASRGGSVGTPLHF. CDR3 in DNA: TGTGCCAGCAGGGGGGGCAGCGTGGGCACACCCCTCCACTTT. Full variable domain (rest looked up from reference TRBV2 and TRBJ1-6): EPEVTQTPSHQVTQMGQEVILRCVPISNHLYFYWYRQILGQKVEFLVSFYNNEISEKSEIFDDQFSVERPDGSNFTLKIRSTKLEDSAMYFCASRGGSVGTPLHFGNGTRLTVT.

The chain combines TRBV5-4 with TRBJ2-2, with no clear D. CDR1 and CDR2 from the germline V gene are SGHNT and YYREEE (reference sequence). Between the trimmed V and J ends, which lost 0 bases and 10 bases, there was a span of 4 bases. This CDR3 is built from 11 residues. The CDR3 region is CASSLVVELFF. The CDR3 DNA reads TGTGCCAGCAGCTTGGTAGTGGAGCTGTTTTTT. The full variable domain, its missing parts supplied by reference TRBV5-4 and TRBJ2-2, is ETGVTQSPTHLIKTRGQQVTLRCSSQSGHNTVSWYQQALGQGPQFIFQYYREEENGRGNFPPRFSGLQFPNYSSELNVNALELDDSALYLCASSLVVELFFGEGSRLTVL.

This chain uses TRBV25-1 with TRBJ2-7; D is undetermined. Germline V gene sequence: CDR1 MGHDK, CDR2 SYGVNS. V was cut by 5 bases and J by 4 bases, with 15 bases left in between. The CDR3 covers 14 residues. As DNA, the CDR3 is TGTGCCAGCAGTATACGGACCGCCGTATACGAGCAGTACTTC. Protein: CASSIRTAVYEQYF.

The V and J genes are TRBV19 and TRBJ1-5; 8 positions match TRBD1. In germline, CDR1 is LNHDA, CDR2 SQIVND (reference sequence). The CDR3 contains 15 residues. V was clipped by 6 bases and J by 5 bases; unmatched bases: 9. The CDR3 here is CASSDIRGPHQPQHF. The CDR3 DNA reads as TGTGCCAGTAGCGACATCAGGGGGCCGCATCAGCCCCAGCATTTT.

This rearrangement joins TRBV7-9 to TRBJ1-1, with D perhaps TRBD1 (6 bases). CDR1 and CDR2 (germline): SEHNR, FQNEAQ (reference sequence). The ends were cut back, 3 bases at V and 0 bases at J, with 14 bases in the middle. CDR3 length equals 16 residues. CDR3 sequence (DNA): TGTGCCAGCAGCTTCGGGGCAGGGGTTTTGAACACTGAAGCTTTCTTT. The encoded protein is CASSFGAGVLNTEAFF.

The chain employs TRBV15 and TRBJ2-7; D unclear. V lost 2 bases and J lost 0, with 14 bases in between. The length of the CDR3 is 16 residues. Germline V lookup: CDR1 LNHNV, CDR2 YYDKDF (reference sequence). Here the CDR3 reads CATSRTPGASSYEQYF. The CDR3 DNA reads as TGTGCCACCAGCAGAACCCCTGGCGCCAGCTCCTACGAGCAGTACTTC.

The chain links TRBV29-1 to TRBJ2-7; weak D call: TRBD1 (5 bases). Trimming took 0 bases from V and 4 from J, leaving 10 bases between them. Germline V gives CDR1 SQVTM, CDR2 ANQGSEA. The CDR3 is 13 residues long. DNA for the CDR3: TGCAGCGTTGAAGAGTCAGGGATTTACGAGCAGTACTTC. This encodes CSVEESGIYEQYF.

The chain has TRBV29-1 and TRBJ2-7; a possible D gene is TRBD2 (5 bases). This CDR3 contains 12 residues. The V end was cut by 6 bases, the J end by 1 base, with 10 bases between. The germline V gene encodes CDR1 SQVTM and CDR2 ANQGSEA. This chain's CDR3 is CSVAERSYEQYF. DNA of the CDR3: TGCAGCGTGGCTGAGCGGTCCTACGAGCAGTACTTC.

The sample holds many counts of this clonotype. The J gene is TRBJ2-2, the V gene TRBV5-8; 10 positions match TRBD2. The CDR3 has 17 amino acids. CDR1 is SGHTS, CDR2 YDEGEE, per germline. J was trimmed by 0 bases and V by 4 bases; bases with no gene match: 6. CDR3 sequence: CASSLGLAETNTGELFF. DNA for the CDR3: TGTGCCAGCAGCCTCGGACTAGCGGAAACGAACACCGGGGAGCTGTTTTTT.

This clonotype was recorded many times. J is TRBJ1-6 and V is TRBV5-1; D uncertain. In germline, CDR1 is SGHRS, CDR2 YFSETQ. V lost 0 bases and J lost 4, with 8 bases in between. This CDR3 comprises 15 residues. DNA of the CDR3: TGCGCCAGCAGCTTGGATAATCCATATAATTCACCCCTCCACTTT. The encoded protein is CASSLDNPYNSPLHF.

V and J are TRBV7-9 and TRBJ1-4; D unclear. From germline, CDR1 is SEHNR and CDR2 FQNEAQ (reference sequence). CDR3 length: 15 amino acids. V gave up 5 bases and J gave up 4 bases, with 14 bases separating them. DNA for the CDR3: TGTGCCAGCAGCCCGACGGCTTGGGATAATGAAAAACTGTTTTTT. It codes for CASSPTAWDNEKLFF.

Ten or more counts support this clonotype. The chain uses TRBV9 and TRBJ2-2; D is ambiguous. V lost 0 bases and J lost 7, with 13 bases in between. Germline CDR1 is SGDLS and CDR2 is YYNGEE. The CDR3 spans 15 residues. The CDR3 DNA is TGTGCCAGCAGCGTAGTCTCAGGTGGTGGCGGGGAGCTGTTTTTT. It translates to CASSVVSGGGGELFF.

This clonotype was seen ten or more times. The J gene is TRBJ1-1, the V gene TRBV6-5; D is uncertain. The germline gives CDR1 MNHEY, CDR2 SVGAGI. The CDR3 covers 16 residues. The V end lost 0 bases, the J end lost 2 bases, and 13 bases lay between the germline ends. DNA for the CDR3: TGTGCCAGCAGTTACTCGAATGTGGCGCTCAACACTGAAGCTTTCTTT. Amino acids: CASSYSNVALNTEAFF.

This clonotype appeared many times. The J gene is TRBJ1-5, the V gene TRBV6-6; no firm D call. The CDR3 runs 14 residues. The V end was cut by 0 bases, the J end by 3 bases, with 6 bases between. Germline V lookup: CDR1 MNHNY, CDR2 SVGAGI (reference sequence). The CDR3 nucleotides read TGTGCCAGCAGTTACTCGGACCCCAATCAGCCCCAGCATTTT. Translation: CASSYSDPNQPQHF.